Each of the 7 T cell receptor beta chains below was sequenced from the same sample in a study of long-term antiretroviral therapy in people with HIV. They ran version v3.0 of the immunoSEQ assay at survey level. Assay used: immunoSEQ multiplex PCR; TCRdb lists only in-frame clones, some missing. The top ten clones hold about 4% of a sample with under 50,000 clones, approximately 87% of them seen once. The sequenced sample was unsorted PBMCs, obtained 1.2 years after starting antiretroviral therapy. These receptors originate from a woman aged 45-65 years with HIV.

V is TRBV5-5 and J is TRBJ2-7; 13 bases align to TRBD2. CDR3 size: 17 residues. Germline values: CDR1 SGHKS, CDR2 YYEKEE (reference sequence). After removal of 2 bases from V and 5 bases from J, the junction contained 10 bases not matched to a gene. CDR3 DNA sequence: TGTGCCAGCAGCTTACGGACTAGCGGGGGCAGTGGGGACGAGCAGTACTTC. Amino acids: CASSLRTSGGSGDEQYF.

DNA of the CDR3: TGTGCCACCAGCATTAACACCGGGACAGGGAGGTACGAGCAGTACTTC. Translated: CATSINTGTGRYEQYF. V and J are TRBV15 and TRBJ2-7; 9 nucleotides match TRBD1. The CDR3 covers 16 residues. Germline lookup yields CDR1 LNHNV and CDR2 YYDKDF (reference sequence). Trimming cost V 4 bases and J 4 bases; bases outside gene matches: 11.

The chain recombines TRBV19 with TRBJ1-3; 7 bases are a match to TRBD1. The ends lost 5 bases at V and 1 base at J; junction bases unmatched: 5. Germline V gene data show CDR1 as LNHDA and CDR2 as SQIVND (reference sequence). CDR3 size: 15 residues. CDR3 residues: CASSSDRASGNTIYF. Written as DNA, the CDR3 is TGTGCCAGTAGTTCTGACAGGGCGTCTGGAAACACCATATATTTT.

The chain joins TRBV2 to TRBJ2-3; TRBD2 might be the D (7 bases). The CDR3 is 15 amino acids. The germline V gene encodes CDR1 SNHLY and CDR2 FYNNEI. V lost 3 bases and J 4 bases, leaving 14 bases between the germline ends. This CDR3 reads CASSEGGRIADTQYF. In DNA, the CDR3 is TGTGCCAGCAGTGAGGGGGGGCGCATCGCAGATACGCAGTATTTT.

This clone has more than one count but fewer than ten. The chain carries TRBV30 and TRBJ1-5; D is undetermined. V was trimmed by 1 base and J by 6 bases, leaving 7 bases between them. Per germline, CDR1 GTSNPN and CDR2 SVGIG (reference sequence). The CDR3 covers 12 residues. The DNA for the CDR3 is TGTGCCTGGAGTGCCGGCAGTCAGCCCCAGCATTTT. Its protein is CAWSAGSQPQHF.

The chain couples TRBV7-3 to TRBJ1-2, with 7 bases lining up with TRBD1. Trimming removed 0 bases from V and 6 bases from J; junction bases left unmatched: 4. The CDR3 is 14 amino acids. Germline values: CDR1 SGHTA, CDR2 FQGTGA. CDR3 bases: TGTGCCAGCAGCTTAACGGGACAGCGAGATGGCTACACCTTC. Protein: CASSLTGQRDGYTF.

In DNA form, the CDR3 reads TGTGCCAGCAGGCCGTCCGGGGGCAACGAGCAGTACTTC. Protein: CASRPSGGNEQYF. This rearrangement joins TRBV27 to TRBJ2-7, with D perhaps being TRBD1 or TRBD2 (6 bases each). The germline V gene has CDR1 MNHEY and CDR2 SMNVEV (reference sequence). This CDR3 region has 13 residues. V lost 6 bases and J lost 5, with 14 bases in between.